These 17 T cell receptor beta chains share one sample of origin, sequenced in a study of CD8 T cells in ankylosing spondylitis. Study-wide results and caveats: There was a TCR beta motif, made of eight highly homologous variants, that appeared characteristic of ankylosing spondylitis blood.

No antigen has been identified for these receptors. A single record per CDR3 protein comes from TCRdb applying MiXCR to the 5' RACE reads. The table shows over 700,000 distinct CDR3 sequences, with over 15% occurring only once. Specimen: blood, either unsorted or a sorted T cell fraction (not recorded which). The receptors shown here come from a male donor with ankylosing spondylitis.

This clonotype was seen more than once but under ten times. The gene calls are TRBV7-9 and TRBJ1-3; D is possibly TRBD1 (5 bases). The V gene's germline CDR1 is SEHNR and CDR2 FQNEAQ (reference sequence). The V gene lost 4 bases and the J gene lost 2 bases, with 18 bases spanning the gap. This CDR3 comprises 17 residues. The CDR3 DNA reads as TGTGCCAGCAGCTACCTCCAGGGTGGGGTGGCTGGAAACACCATATATTTT. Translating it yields CASSYLQGGVAGNTIYF.

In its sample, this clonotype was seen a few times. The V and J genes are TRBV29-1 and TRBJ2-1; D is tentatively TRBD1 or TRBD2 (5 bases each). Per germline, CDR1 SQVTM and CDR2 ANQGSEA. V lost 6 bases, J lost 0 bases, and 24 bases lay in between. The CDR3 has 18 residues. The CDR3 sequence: CSVGEPTKLLSSYNEQFF. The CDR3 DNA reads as TGCAGCGTAGGGGAGCCGACGAAGCTGCTCAGCTCCTACAATGAGCAGTTCTTC.

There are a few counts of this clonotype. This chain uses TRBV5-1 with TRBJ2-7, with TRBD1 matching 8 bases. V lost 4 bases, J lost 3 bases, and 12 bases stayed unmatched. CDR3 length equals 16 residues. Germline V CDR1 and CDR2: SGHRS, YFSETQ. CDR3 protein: CASSPTGGQPSYEQYF. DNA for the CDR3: TGCGCCAGCAGCCCCACAGGGGGACAGCCGAGCTACGAGCAGTACTTC.

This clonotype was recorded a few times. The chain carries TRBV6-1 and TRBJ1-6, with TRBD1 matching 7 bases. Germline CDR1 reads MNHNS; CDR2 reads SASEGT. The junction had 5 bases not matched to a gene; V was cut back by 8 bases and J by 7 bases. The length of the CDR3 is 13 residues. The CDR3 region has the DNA TGTGCCAGCTTGACGGGACAGAATTCACCCCTCCACTTT. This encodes CASLTGQNSPLHF.

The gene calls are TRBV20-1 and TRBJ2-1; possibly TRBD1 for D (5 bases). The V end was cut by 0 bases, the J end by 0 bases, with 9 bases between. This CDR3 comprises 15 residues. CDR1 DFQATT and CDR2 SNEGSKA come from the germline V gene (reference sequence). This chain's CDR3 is CSAREAQVSYNEQFF. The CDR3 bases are TGCAGTGCTAGAGAGGCACAGGTCTCCTACAATGAGCAGTTCTTC.

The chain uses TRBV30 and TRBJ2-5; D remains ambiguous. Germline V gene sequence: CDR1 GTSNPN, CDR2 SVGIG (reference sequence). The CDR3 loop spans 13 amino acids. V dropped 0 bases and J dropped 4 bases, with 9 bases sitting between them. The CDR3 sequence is CAWSVIIGETQYF. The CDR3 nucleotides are TGTGCCTGGAGTGTAATCATAGGAGAGACCCAGTACTTC.

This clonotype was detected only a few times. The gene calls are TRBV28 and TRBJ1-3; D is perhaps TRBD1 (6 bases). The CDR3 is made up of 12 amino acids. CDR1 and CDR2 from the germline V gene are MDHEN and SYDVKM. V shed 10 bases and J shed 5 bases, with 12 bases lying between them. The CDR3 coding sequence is TGTGCCATACAGGGATTACGAAACACCATATATTTT. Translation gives CAIQGLRNTIYF.

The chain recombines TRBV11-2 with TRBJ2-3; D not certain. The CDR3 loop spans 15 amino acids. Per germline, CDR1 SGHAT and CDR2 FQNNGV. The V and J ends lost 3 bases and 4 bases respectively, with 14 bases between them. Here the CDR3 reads CASSFKGRPPDTQYF. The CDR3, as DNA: TGTGCCAGCAGCTTTAAAGGGCGTCCGCCAGATACGCAGTATTTT.

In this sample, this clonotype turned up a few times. Written as DNA, the CDR3 is TGTGCCAGCACCAATGGGGCGGGAGGGGGCTACGAGCAGTACTTC. Protein: CASTNGAGGGYEQYF. This sequence joins TRBV27 and TRBJ2-7, with 9 nucleotides matching TRBD2. There are 15 residues in the CDR3. The germline V gene encodes CDR1 MNHEY and CDR2 SMNVEV (reference sequence). V was pared by 7 bases and J by 3 bases, with 10 bases of the junction left unmatched.

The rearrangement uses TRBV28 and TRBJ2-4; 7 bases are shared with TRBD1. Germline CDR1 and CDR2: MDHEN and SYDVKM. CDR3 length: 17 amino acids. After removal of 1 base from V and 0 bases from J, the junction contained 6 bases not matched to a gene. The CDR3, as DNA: TGTGCCAGCAGTTTATATAAGGGACAGCTAGCCAAAAACATTCAGTACTTC. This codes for CASSLYKGQLAKNIQYF.

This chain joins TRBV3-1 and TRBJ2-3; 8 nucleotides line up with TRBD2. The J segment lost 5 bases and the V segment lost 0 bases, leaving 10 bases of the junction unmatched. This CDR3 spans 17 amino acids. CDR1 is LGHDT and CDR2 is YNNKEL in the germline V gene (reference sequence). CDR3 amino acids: CASSQDRGGGPLDTQYF. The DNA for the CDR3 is TGTGCCAGCAGCCAAGATCGGGGCGGGGGGCCTTTAGATACGCAGTATTTT.

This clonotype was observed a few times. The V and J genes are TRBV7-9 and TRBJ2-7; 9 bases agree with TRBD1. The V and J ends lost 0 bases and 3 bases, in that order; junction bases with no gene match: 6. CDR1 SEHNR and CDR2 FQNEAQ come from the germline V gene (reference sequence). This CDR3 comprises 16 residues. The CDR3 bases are TGTGCCAGCAGCTTAGCTGGTCGGGGACAGGGCTACGAGCAGTACTTC. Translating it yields CASSLAGRGQGYEQYF.

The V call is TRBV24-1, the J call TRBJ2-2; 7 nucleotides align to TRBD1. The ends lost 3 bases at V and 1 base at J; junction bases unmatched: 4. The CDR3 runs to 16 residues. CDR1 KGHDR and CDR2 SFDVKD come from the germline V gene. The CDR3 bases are TGTGCCACCAGTGATAGCCGGGACAGGAACACCGGGGAGCTGTTTTTT. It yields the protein CATSDSRDRNTGELFF.

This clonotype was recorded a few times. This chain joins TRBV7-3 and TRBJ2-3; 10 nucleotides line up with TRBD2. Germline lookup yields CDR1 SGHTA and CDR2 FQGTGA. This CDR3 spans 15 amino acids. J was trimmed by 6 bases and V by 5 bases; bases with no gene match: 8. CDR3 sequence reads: CASSRLAGSQDTQYF. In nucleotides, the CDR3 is TGTGCCAGCAGCCGACTAGCGGGTTCACAGGATACGCAGTATTTT.

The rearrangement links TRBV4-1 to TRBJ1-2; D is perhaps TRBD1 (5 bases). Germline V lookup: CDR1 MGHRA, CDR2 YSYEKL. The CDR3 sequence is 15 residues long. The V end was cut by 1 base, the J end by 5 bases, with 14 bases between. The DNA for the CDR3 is TGCGCCAGCAGCCAAGCCGGGACGGAGGTTTATGGCTACACCTTC. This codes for CASSQAGTEVYGYTF.

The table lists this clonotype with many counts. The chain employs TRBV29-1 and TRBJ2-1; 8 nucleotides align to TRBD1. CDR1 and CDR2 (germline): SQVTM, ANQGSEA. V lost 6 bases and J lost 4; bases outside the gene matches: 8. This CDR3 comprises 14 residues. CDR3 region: CSVSTGGSYNEQFF. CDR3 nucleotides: TGCAGCGTATCAACAGGGGGTTCTTACAATGAGCAGTTCTTC.

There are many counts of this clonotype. The CDR3 bases are TGCGCCAGCAGCTCATGGGTCTACGAGCAGTACTTC. It translates to CASSSWVYEQYF. The rearrangement links TRBV10-2 to TRBJ2-7; D remains ambiguous. V shed 6 bases and J shed 3 bases, with 9 bases lying between them. CDR1 and CDR2 (germline): WSHSY, SAAADI. The CDR3 is made up of 12 amino acids.